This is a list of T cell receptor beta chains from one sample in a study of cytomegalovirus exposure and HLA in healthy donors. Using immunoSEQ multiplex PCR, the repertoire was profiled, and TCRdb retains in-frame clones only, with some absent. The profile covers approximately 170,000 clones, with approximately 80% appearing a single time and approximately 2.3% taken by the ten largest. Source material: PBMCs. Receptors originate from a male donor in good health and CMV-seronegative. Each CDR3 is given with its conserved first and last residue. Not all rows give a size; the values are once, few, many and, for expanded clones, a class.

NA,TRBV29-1,CSVSGTGNEQYF
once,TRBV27,CASSFYGQPQHF
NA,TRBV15,CATSRARVRGYNEQFF
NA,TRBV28,CASRSPGETQYF
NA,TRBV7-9,CASSRDSDYSYTF
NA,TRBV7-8,CASSWTSDETQYF
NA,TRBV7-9,CASSLDGGSGMTQHF
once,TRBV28,CASSLWTGGAYEQYF
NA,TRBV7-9,CASSLGEYQPQHF
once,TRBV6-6,CASSYYISGTGELFF
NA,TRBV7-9,CASSLYENSPLHF
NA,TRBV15,CATSRPQGAYNEQFF
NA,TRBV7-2,CASSLVRGSAEGAFF
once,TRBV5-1,CASTSRYRGDTGELFF
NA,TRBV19,CASSMSQNTGELFF
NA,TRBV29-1,CSAVSSNNYNEQFF
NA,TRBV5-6,CASSLVRRRTSTDTQYF
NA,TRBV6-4,CASSERQGYEQYF
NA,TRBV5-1,CASSLEGIAYEQYF
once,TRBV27,CASRESGLRTDNEQFF
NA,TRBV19,CASSARVLPYEQYF
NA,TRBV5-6,CASSLAGQGSQETQYF
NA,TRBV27,CASSTFIRLARTQFNTGELFF
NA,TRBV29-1,CSAGLAGDGTQYF
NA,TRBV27,CASSPDRDRGREQYF
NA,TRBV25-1,CASSDRVMIEKLFF
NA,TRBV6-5,CASSYSNRDYEQYF
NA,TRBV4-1,CASSLESLSSASSYNEQFF
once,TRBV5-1,CASSLGLAELFSYEQYF
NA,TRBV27,CASSFARGSYNSPLHF
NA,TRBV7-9,CASRRHRTTGVRGNTIYF
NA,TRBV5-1,CASSAGTGITNEKLFF
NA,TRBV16,CASSQQRTGTSKTQYF
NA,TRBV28,CASSLGYEQYF
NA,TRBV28,CASPPSGEMNTEAFF
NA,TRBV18,CASSPAGGQVQYF
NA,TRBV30,CAWSTGQVPPYEQYF
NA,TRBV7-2,CASSLAGGYNEQFF
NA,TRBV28,CASSPITPRGNEQFF
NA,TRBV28,CASSPGIAGEKLFF
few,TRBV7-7,CASSPGTGIEKLFF
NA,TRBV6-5,CASSALAAGSYEQYF
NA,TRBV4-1,CASSQDRGQQPQHF
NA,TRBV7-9,CASSPPGQATNEKLFF
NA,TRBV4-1,CASSQGGGQGFWSGNTIYF
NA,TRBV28,CASSLKQGDQPQHF
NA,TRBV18,CASSLAGSSTDTQYF
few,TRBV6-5,CASSFRDRVNTEAFF
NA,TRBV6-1,CASSEAAGFGAFF
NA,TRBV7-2,CASSRDSSYEQYF
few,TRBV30,CAWSVLAQETQYF
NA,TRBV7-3,CASSLAGDPTMNTEAFF
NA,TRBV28,CASSLASGPYNEQFF
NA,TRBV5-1,CASSLVSSSGQHMNTEAFF
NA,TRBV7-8,CASSLGAETSYEQYF
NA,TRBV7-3,CASSGQGRNIQYF